Sequencing of this T cell receptor (beta chain) was carried out in a study of metastatic and nonmetastatic thyroid tumors. The wider study: From malignant and benign thyroid patients, repertoires in blood and in tumor or nodule tissue were compared. Study-level findings and limits: It was reported that TCR beta diversity was significantly higher in malignant thyroid tumors than benign nodules, in blood and tumor.

In this sample, this clone turned up many times. The target antigen is unknown. Study processing details: Clinicopathological groups differed in CDR3, with these differences serving to build a distant-metastasis classifier for papillary thyroid cancer. MiXCR reprocessed the PCR reads for TCRdb. The V and J calls shown here were made by TCRdb, not taken from the authors' results. The table records about 50,000 clones, approximately 20% of them present only once. CDR3 length: 13 amino acids. V was trimmed by 4 bases and J by 0 bases, leaving 5 bases between them. Germline V gene sequence: CDR1 MRHNA, CDR2 SNTAGT. None of the patients had undergone any treatment ahead of thyroid surgery.

The rearrangement uses TRBV6-4 and TRBJ2-3; D remains unclear. Sample: blood. The sequence derives from a female donor with papillary thyroid cancer or a benign thyroid nodule (not recorded which). Some clones in this sample may be carry-over from other donors' samples. The CDR3 DNA follows: TGTGCCAGCAGTGTAGGTAGCACAGATACGCAGTATTTT. The encoded protein is CASSVGSTDTQYF.